The rows below give T cell receptor beta chains drawn from one sample of a study of vaccination and CD4 T cells after COVID-19. These TCRs are of unknown antigen specificity. TCRdb re-analysed the PCR reads in MiXCR, keeping a single row per CDR3 protein. The sample yields over 11,000 distinct CDR3 sequences, approximately 60% seen once. The sequenced material came from CD4+ T cells from blood, cultured in vitro. The receptors come from a human donor who had recovered from COVID-19. Both conserved end residues are part of each CDR3. A D gene is named only where the DNA matches it firmly. The size entry is marked missing in some rows and otherwise reads once, few, many or a size class.

size: .
D: .
V: TRBV6-1
J: TRBJ2-1
DNA: TGTGCCAGCAATATACCCGGCAATGAGCAGTTCTTC
CDR3: CASNIPGNEQFF

size: .
D: .
V: TRBV29-1
J: TRBJ1-3
DNA: TGCAGCGTTACCACGAACGGAAACACCATATATTTT
CDR3: CSVTTNGNTIYF

size: few
D: TRBD1
V: TRBV20-1
J: TRBJ2-2
DNA: TGCAGTGCTAGAGGCGACAGGGGGCCGGCCGGGGAGCTGTTTTTT
CDR3: CSARGDRGPAGELFF

size: few
D: .
V: TRBV20-1
J: TRBJ1-5
DNA: TGCAGTGCTTCGGACTACAATCAGCCCCAGCATTTT
CDR3: CSASDYNQPQHF

size: .
D: .
V: TRBV25-1
J: TRBJ2-7
DNA: TGTGCCAGCAGTGAACATGGGTCAGAAGGGGTTTCTTCCAACGAGCAGTACTTC
CDR3: CASSEHGSEGVSSNEQYF

size: .
D: .
V: TRBV6-1
J: TRBJ1-5
DNA: TGTGCCAGCAGTGGCGAGATAGAGGGCCAGCCCCAGCATTTT
CDR3: CASSGEIEGQPQHF

size: .
D: .
V: TRBV7-9
J: TRBJ2-7
DNA: TGTGCCAGCAGCTTAGAAGTGGGAGAGCAGTACTTC
CDR3: CASSLEVGEQYF

size: .
D: .
V: TRBV30
J: TRBJ1-2
DNA: TGTGCCTGGGTGACGACGGATAACTATGGCTACACCTTC
CDR3: CAWVTTDNYGYTF

size: .
D: TRBD1
V: TRBV30
J: TRBJ1-5
DNA: TGTGCCTGGAAAGGGACAGGGGATGGGCAGCCCCAGCATTTT
CDR3: CAWKGTGDGQPQHF

size: .
D: .
V: TRBV20-1
J: TRBJ1-6
DNA: TGCAGTGCTATGACCGTCGGTAATTCACCCCTCCACTTT
CDR3: CSAMTVGNSPLHF

size: .
D: .
V: TRBV20-1
J: TRBJ2-7
DNA: TGCAGTGCTAGGGCACAGGGGACTCCGTCCTACGAGCAGTACTTC
CDR3: CSARAQGTPSYEQYF

size: .
D: TRBD1
V: TRBV7-2
J: TRBJ1-2
DNA: TGTGCCAGCAGCGATGGGACAGCCTATGGCTACACCTTC
CDR3: CASSDGTAYGYTF

size: .
D: TRBD1
V: TRBV12-3/TRBV12-4
J: TRBJ1-4
DNA: TGTGCCAGCAGTCGGACAGGGAGAACCTCTGAAAAACTGTTTTTT
CDR3: CASSRTGRTSEKLFF

size: .
D: TRBD1
V: TRBV15
J: TRBJ2-7
DNA: TGTGCCACCAGCAGAGGGGGGACAGGGGGTTCCTACGAGCAGTACTTC
CDR3: CATSRGGTGGSYEQYF

size: .
D: TRBD2
V: TRBV20-1
J: TRBJ2-1
DNA: TGCAGTGCTAGAGATCAGGCTAGCGGGGGGGCATCCTACAATGAGCAGTTCTTC
CDR3: CSARDQASGGASYNEQFF

size: few
D: .
V: TRBV27
J: TRBJ1-2
DNA: TGTGCCAGCAGTACGCTGGGTTCAAACTATGGCTACACCTTC
CDR3: CASSTLGSNYGYTF

size: .
D: .
V: TRBV19
J: TRBJ2-7
DNA: TGTGCCAGTAGTATAGTGGGTGTGAGGGGCCCCACTTACGAGCAGTACTTC
CDR3: CASSIVGVRGPTYEQYF

size: once
D: .
V: TRBV23-1
J: TRBJ2-1
DNA: TGCGCCAGCAGTCAATGCGGTCGGGATGGGGAAGGAGACAATGAGCAGTTCTTC
CDR3: CASSQCGRDGEGDNEQFF

size: .
D: .
V: TRBV6-1
J: TRBJ1-1
DNA: TGTGCCAGCAGGGCAGGACAGAAGAACACTGAAGCTTTCTTT
CDR3: CASRAGQKNTEAFF

size: .
D: .
V: TRBV19
J: TRBJ1-5
DNA: TGTGCCAGTAGTACACGTCCGGAGCAGCCCCAGCATTTT
CDR3: CASSTRPEQPQHF

size: few
D: TRBD1
V: TRBV19
J: TRBJ1-5
DNA: TGTGCCAGCTCTGACAGGGCTAGGAATCAGCCCCAGCATTTT
CDR3: CASSDRARNQPQHF

size: .
D: TRBD1
V: TRBV12-3/TRBV12-4
J: TRBJ1-2
DNA: TGTGCCAGCAGTTTAGGGGGACAGGGGATGAGCTACACCTTC
CDR3: CASSLGGQGMSYTF

size: few
D: TRBD1
V: TRBV6-1
J: TRBJ1-2
DNA: TGTGCCAGCAGTGAGACCGACAGGGGGAATGGCTACACCTTC
CDR3: CASSETDRGNGYTF

size: .
D: .
V: TRBV4-3
J: TRBJ1-1
DNA: TGCGCCAGCAGCCAAGGCCTGACGACAGGGAACACTGAAGCTTTCTTT
CDR3: CASSQGLTTGNTEAFF

size: .
D: TRBD2
V: TRBV10-3
J: TRBJ2-2
DNA: TGTGCCATCAGGCCTAGCGGGACTGACGGGGAGCTGTTTTTT
CDR3: CAIRPSGTDGELFF